This T cell receptor (beta chain) is drawn from a study of blood T cell repertoires in COVID-19. CDR3 length equals 14 residues. V shed 9 bases and J shed 6 bases, with 18 bases lying between them. Germline loops: CDR1 LNHDA, CDR2 SQIVND (reference sequence). The assay was immunoSEQ multiplex PCR, and TCRdb's table has in-frame clones only and misses some. The data show about 150,000 clones, under 85% seen once. The material sequenced was peripheral blood. The receptor comes from a woman of 80 years or more with acute or convalescent COVID-19. This sequence joins TRBV19 and TRBJ1-3; D is undetermined. The CDR3 DNA sequence: TGTGCCAGCACAAAGCCCGGGGAGGTAAACACCATATATTTT. Its translation is CASTKPGEVNTIYF. The whole variable domain, filled in from reference TRBV19 and TRBJ1-3, reads DGGITQSPKYLFRKEGQNVTLSCEQNLNHDAMYWYRQDPGQGLRLIYYSQIVNDFQKGDIAEGYSVSREKKESFPLTVTSAQKNPTAFYLCASTKPGEVNTIYFGEGSWLTVV.